This T cell receptor beta chain comes out of a study of response to subunit inactivated influenza vaccine. This clonotype appeared many times. Its antigen remains unknown. Findings and caveats of the study: After each seasonal influenza vaccination, few new T cells are recruited, the authors suggested.

This CDR3 has 11 amino acids. Deletions cut 3 bases from V and 3 bases from J, with 2 bases between. CDR1 is MDHEN, CDR2 SYDVKM, per germline. A single record per CDR3 protein comes from TCRdb applying MiXCR to the RT-PCR reads. This sample yields just over 300,000 distinct CDR3 sequences, of which about a fifth are seen a single time; roughly 10% belongs to the top ten. The sequences come from PBMCs from blood, collected about 19 months after vaccination. The gene calls are TRBV28 and TRBJ1-2; unclear D gene. The source is a man between 50 and 70 years old who received an inactivated influenza vaccine. The CDR3 DNA reads TGTGCCAGCAGTTTTGACTATGGCTACACCTTC. It is translated as CASSFDYGYTF.